The entry that follows covers one TCR beta chain sequence. TCRdb reanalysed the 5' RACE reads using MiXCR and keeps one entry per CDR3 protein. The sample records around 1.7 million distinct CDR3 sequences, 25% to 35% being singletons. This sample was included in a study of identical twins. The sample comprised cord blood. The clonotype was recovered from a newborn girl in good health.

The CDR3 is CASSPRGAGRTYEQYF. CDR3 nucleotide sequence: TGTGCCAGCAGTCCTCGCGGGGCAGGGAGGACCTACGAGCAGTACTTC. The chain carries TRBV27 and TRBJ2-7; D is possibly TRBD2 (6 bases). Germline V gene sequence: CDR1 MNHEY, CDR2 SMNVEV (reference sequence). This CDR3 contains 16 residues. The germline V and J ends were trimmed by 5 bases and 2 bases, with 19 bases remaining between them.